This T cell receptor beta chain was observed in a study of blood T cell repertoires in COVID-19. Across the study: The samples span acute and convalescent COVID-19 from the United States, Italy and Spain. Sources were T cells, B-cell-depleted T cells, or PBMCs; the material itself was cDNA or gDNA.

As originally analysed: Amplified reference gene primers provided the basis for estimating nucleated cell counts. Some clones are missing from TCRdb's copy, which holds only in-frame ones; the method was immunoSEQ multiplex PCR. V, J and clone size are those of that table, while D and trimming were read from the DNA. The repertoire has 100,000 to 150,000 clones, 70% to 85% of them found once; the top ten carry 15% to 20%. V shed 6 bases and J 4 bases; nucleotides not matched to a gene: 5. The CDR3 is made up of 15 amino acids. Germline V CDR1 and CDR2: KGHDR, SFDVKD. The V and J genes are TRBV24-1 and TRBJ2-2; TRBD1 matches 9 bases. The material sequenced was peripheral blood. The receptor's source is a woman between 45 and 65 years old with acute or convalescent COVID-19. The CDR3 DNA reads TGTGCCACCAGTACCGGGACAGGGAGCACCGGGGAGCTGTTTTTT. It translates to CATSTGTGSTGELFF.